The text below deals with one TCR beta chain. Antigen unknown. Assay used: immunoSEQ multiplex PCR; TCRdb lists only in-frame clones, some missing. The table records over 100,000 clones, around 89% of them present only once. This sample is drawn from a study of radiotherapy plus CTLA-4 blockade in lung cancer. The overall study: Among patients, around 19% showed objective responses, and approximately 31% had disease control. General study results and limits: Clones derived from tumor TCRs expanded in blood after radiotherapy plus ipilimumab.

The receptor was isolated from a human donor with non-small cell lung cancer that progressed on radiotherapy plus ipilimumab. The specimen was peripheral blood, collected from a patient treated with radiotherapy plus ipilimumab.

CDR3 residues: CASSSRDGGLNYGYTF. For the CDR3, the DNA is TGTGCCAGTAGTTCTCGGGACGGAGGCCTTAACTATGGCTACACCTTC. This chain uses TRBV19 with TRBJ1-2; TRBD1 might be the D (5 bases). CDR1 is LNHDA and CDR2 is SQIVND in the germline V gene (reference sequence). The CDR3 sequence is 16 residues long. Trimming stripped 5 bases from V and 1 base from J, with 17 bases between.